One and the same sample provided the 6 T cell receptor beta chains below, sequenced in a study of cytomegalovirus exposure and HLA in healthy donors. The PCR contained 60 Vbeta and 13 Jbeta primers. Produced via immunoSEQ multiplex PCR; TCRdb's table is partial and in-frame only. The sample gives approximately 190,000 clones, under 70% of which show up once; about 2.8% is in the top ten. Sequencing used PBMCs. These receptors were collected from a middle-aged man in good health and CMV-seropositive.

The chain recombines TRBV7-6 with TRBJ2-5; weak D call: TRBD2 (6 bases). Germline assignment: CDR1 SGHVS and CDR2 FNYEAQ. Trimming stripped 1 base from V and 7 bases from J, with 19 bases between. CDR3 length equals 16 residues. The CDR3 sequence: CASSLVAGWDWGTQYF. DNA of the CDR3: TGTGCCAGCAGCTTAGTGGCAGGGTGGGACTGGGGGACCCAGTACTTC.

The chain links TRBV4-3 to TRBJ2-5, with D possibly matching TRBD2 (5 bases). Looked up from germline, CDR1 is LGHNA and CDR2 is YSLEER. The CDR3 contains 16 residues. Trimming cost V 0 bases and J 3 bases, with 14 bases left between them. The CDR3 nucleotides are TGCGCCAGCAGCCAAGATTATCGGGGTTTCGAAGAGACCCAGTACTTC. Protein product: CASSQDYRGFEETQYF.

As DNA, the CDR3 is TGTGCCATCCTAACGAACACTGAAGCTTTCTTT. Protein: CAILTNTEAFF. The V gene is TRBV28, the J gene TRBJ1-1; no clear D gene. With 10 bases removed from V and 1 base from J, the gap between germline ends came to 7 bases. Germline lookup yields CDR1 MDHEN and CDR2 SYDVKM. This CDR3 region has 11 residues.

The table lists this clone with a few counts. The chain joins TRBV6-1 to TRBJ1-2; 11 bases fit TRBD1. This CDR3 contains 16 residues. Germline CDR1 MNHNS, CDR2 SASEGT. The V segment lost 1 base and the J segment 5 bases; nucleotides outside the gene matches: 6. The CDR3 is CASSEVLGQGVYGYTF. The CDR3 DNA follows: TGTGCCAGCAGTGAAGTCTTGGGACAGGGGGTTTATGGCTACACCTTC.

The rearrangement joins TRBV5-1 to TRBJ1-2; D may be TRBD1 (5 bases). V lost 0 bases and J lost 4, with 13 bases in between. The CDR3 runs 15 residues. CDR1 is SGHRS and CDR2 is YFSETQ in the germline V gene. The CDR3 DNA is TGCGCCAGCAGCTTGGCCGGGCAGGGAGGCTATGGCTACACCTTC. It translates to CASSLAGQGGYGYTF.

This chain joins TRBV6-6 and TRBJ1-4; D uncertain. Germline assignment: CDR1 MNHNY and CDR2 SVGAGI (reference sequence). The ends were cut back, 4 bases at V and 0 bases at J, with 9 bases in the middle. This CDR3 contains 15 residues. This CDR3 reads CASSFTETTNEKLFF. CDR3 in DNA: TGTGCCAGCAGTTTCACAGAGACAACTAATGAAAAACTGTTTTTT.